The 5 T cell receptor beta chains in this list originate from one sample, sequenced in a study of blood T cell repertoires in COVID-19. TCRdb's copy holds only in-frame clones and misses some; the assay was immunoSEQ multiplex PCR. The sample has about 45,000 clones; roughly 84% are singletons. The source material was peripheral blood. These TCRs come from an elderly woman with acute or convalescent COVID-19.

The chain recombines TRBV21-1 with TRBJ1-1; whether TRBD1, the table's D call, matches the DNA was not checked. TRBV21-1 is described as a pseudogene. This CDR3 contains 16 residues. CDR3 loop: CASSKRQGNRSTEAFF. The CDR3 DNA reads as TGTGCCAGCAGCAAGAGACAGGGGAACAGAAGCACTGAAGCTTTCTTT.

This chain joins TRBV6-1 and TRBJ2-7, with D tentatively TRBD1 (5 bases). Per the germline V gene, CDR1 is MNHNS and CDR2 is SASEGT. The CDR3 has 14 amino acids. The V end was cut by 3 bases, the J end by 5 bases, with 14 bases between. The CDR3 DNA follows: TGTGCCAGCAGTGACCAACCTCAGGGTAACGAGCAGTACTTC. Translated, it gives CASSDQPQGNEQYF.

J is TRBJ1-5 and V is TRBV10-2; D possibly corresponds to TRBD1 (5 bases). Germline lookup yields CDR1 WSHSY and CDR2 SAAADI. Trimming shortened V by 5 bases and J by 2 bases, and 7 bases separated the two germline ends. The CDR3 sequence is 13 residues long. As DNA, the CDR3 is TGCGCCAGCAGTACACAGGGCAATCAGCCCCAGCATTTT. It specifies CASSTQGNQPQHF.

The V call is TRBV7-2, the J call TRBJ1-1; TRBD1 matches at 7 bases. CDR1 is SGHTA, CDR2 FQGNSA, per germline. The V and J ends lost 5 bases and 4 bases, in that order; junction bases with no gene match: 7. The CDR3 sequence is 14 residues long. CDR3 in DNA: TGTGCCAGCAGCGTCACCGGGACAGCCACTGAAGCTTTCTTT. Protein: CASSVTGTATEAFF.

V gene TRBV28 combines with J gene TRBJ1-5, with TRBD1 matching over 8 bases. The CDR3 extends over 17 amino acids. Germline loops: CDR1 MDHEN, CDR2 SYDVKM. Trimming took 3 bases from V and 3 from J; bases not matched to a gene: 10. DNA of the CDR3: TGTGCCAGCAGTTTGAGCAGGGGGCGGAAGGCCAATCAGCCCCAGCATTTT. Encoded protein: CASSLSRGRKANQPQHF.